These 4 T cell receptor beta chains originate from one sample sequenced in a study of metastatic and nonmetastatic thyroid tumors. Thyroid surgery took place with no prior treatment in any patient. TCRdb ran MiXCR on the PCR reads. This table holds 35,000 to 50,000 clones, 28% found once. The sample was blood. These receptors all stem from a male donor with papillary thyroid cancer or a benign thyroid nodule (not recorded which). Some clones in this sample may be carry-over from other donors' samples.

A remark on this clone: A junction end diverges from the germline sequence, so it may reflect a read error. The rearrangement uses TRBV6-1 and TRBJ2-2; 7 bases map to TRBD1. The CDR3 contains 15 residues. Germline V gene data show CDR1 as MNHNS and CDR2 as SASEGT. The DNA of the CDR3 is TGTGCCAGCGGATGGGACAGTGCCGCTGCCGGGGACCTGTTTTTT. It encodes CASGWDSAAAGDLFF.

This clone was counted at least ten times. V gene TRBV27 combines with J gene TRBJ2-7; 7 positions agree with TRBD2. CDR3 size: 13 residues. CDR1 and CDR2 from the germline V gene are MNHEY and SMNVEV (reference sequence). Trimming at V came to 9 bases and at J to 0 bases, leaving 5 bases not matched to a gene. The CDR3 sequence is CASAAGVSYEQYF. Written as DNA, the CDR3 is TGTGCCAGTGCGGCGGGGGTCTCCTACGAGCAGTACTTC.

The chain is built from TRBV18 and TRBJ1-1; a weak D match, TRBD1 (5 bases). The CDR3 has 13 amino acids. The V gene lost 8 bases and the J gene lost 1 base, with 11 bases spanning the gap. Per germline, CDR1 KGHSH and CDR2 LQKENI. The CDR3 here is CASTAGQNTEAFF. The CDR3 DNA reads TGTGCCAGCACCGCTGGACAGAACACTGAAGCTTTCTTT. Variable domain in full (rest from reference TRBV18 and TRBJ1-1): NAGVMQNPRHLVRRRGQEARLRCSPMKGHSHVYWYRQLPEEGLKFMVYLQKENIIDESGMPKERFSAEFPKEGPSILRIQQVVRGDSAAYFCASTAGQNTEAFFGQGTRLTVV.

In this sample, this clone turned up many times. The genes are TRBV7-9 and TRBJ1-2, with 8 bases lining up with TRBD1. The length of the CDR3 is 15 residues. The V and J ends lost 1 base and 2 bases, in that order; junction bases with no gene match: 3. Germline V gives CDR1 SEHNR, CDR2 FQNEAQ (reference sequence). CDR3 nucleotide sequence: TGTGCCAGCAGCTTAGGGACAGGGCGAAACTATGGCTACACCTTC. It encodes CASSLGTGRNYGYTF. Combining the CDR3 with reference TRBV7-9 and TRBJ1-2 gives the whole variable domain DTGVSQNPRHKITKRGQNVTFRCDPISEHNRLYWYRQTLGQGPEFLTYFQNEAQLEKSRLLSDRFSAERPKGSFSTLEIQRTEQGDSAMYLCASSLGTGRNYGYTFGSGTRLTVV.